Below, one T cell receptor beta chain is given with its context. What it recognizes is unknown. Researchers amplified the TCR beta CDR3 regions from RNA transcripts. The HTBI primer set drove a first-round RT-PCR of the TCR CDR3. TCRdb re-called the multiplex PCR reads through MiXCR, storing one row per CDR3 protein. The sample contains about 720,000 distinct CDR3 sequences, roughly a sixth of which appear only once. The CDR3 extends over 15 amino acids. V lost 2 bases and J lost 7; bases outside the gene matches: 7. The data originate from a study of T cells in Graves' hyperthyroidism and ophthalmopathy. For the diagnoses, clinical symptoms, serum thyroxine and TRAb, thyroid ultrasound and orbital computed tomography were used. Fresh 10 ml peripheral blood yielded PBMCs. General study results and limits: The model made its ophthalmopathy prediction, and onset followed a median about 5.9 months later. Blood held most thyroid clonotypes expanded above 0.001 frequency.

The genes are TRBV12-3 or TRBV12-4 and TRBJ2-3; 9 nucleotides line up with TRBD1. The sample consisted of blood. This clonotype was sampled from a woman aged 45-60 years with Graves' hyperthyroidism that later progressed to Graves' ophthalmopathy. Here the CDR3 DNA reads TGTGCCAGCAGTTTACGGGACAGGGACCTTTATACGCAGTATTTT. Protein: CASSLRDRDLYTQYF.